The 18 T cell receptor beta chains below were found in one sample sequenced in a study of early T cells in non-severe SARS-CoV-2 infection. In TCRdb, the 5' RACE reads were re-called with MiXCR into one record per CDR3 protein. The sample comprises about 36,000 distinct CDR3 sequences, 8% to 10% of which are singletons, and 9.5% to 15% rests with the top ten. The sample taken for sequencing was whole blood. Receptors originate from an adult who was a healthcare worker with PCR-confirmed SARS-CoV-2 infection or an uninfected control (not recorded which).

This clonotype has a count of ten or more. This chain joins TRBV7-8 and TRBJ1-2; D not resolved. V gave up 2 bases and J gave up 4 bases, with 11 bases separating them. Germline values: CDR1 SGHVS, CDR2 FQNEAQ. This CDR3 has 14 residues. CDR3 sequence: CASSLYTETYGYTF. As DNA, the CDR3 is TGTGCCAGCAGCTTATACACCGAGACCTATGGCTACACCTTC.

The chain recombines TRBV7-6 with TRBJ2-1, with 12 bases matching TRBD2. The germline gives CDR1 SGHVS, CDR2 FNYEAQ. V was clipped by 1 base and J by 5 bases; unmatched bases: 0. The CDR3 totals 15 residues. The CDR3 DNA follows: TGTGCCAGCAGCTTAGGGACTAGCGGGAACAATGAGCAGTTCTTC. Its translation: CASSLGTSGNNEQFF.

This clonotype ranks as large (0.1 to 1%). The chain links TRBV7-2 to TRBJ2-1; D is possibly TRBD1 (6 bases). The length of the CDR3 is 15 residues. Germline CDR1 is SGHTA and CDR2 is FQGNSA. V was clipped by 2 bases and J by 10 bases, with 18 bases between them. The CDR3 nucleotides are TGTGCCAGCAGCTTACTTGTAACCAGGGGCATCGAGCAGTTCTTC. This translates into CASSLLVTRGIEQFF.

At least ten counts were recorded for this clonotype. The chain has TRBV29-1 and TRBJ1-1; a weak D match, TRBD1 (5 bases). CDR1 is SQVTM, CDR2 ANQGSEA, per germline. The CDR3 totals 13 residues. V was pared by 6 bases and J by 3 bases, with 14 bases between. CDR3 bases: TGCAGCGTCGTGATGACAGTAGACACTGAAGCTTTCTTT. Protein sequence: CSVVMTVDTEAFF.

The chain combines TRBV18 with TRBJ2-2, with 7 bases that match TRBD1. The germline CDR1 and CDR2 sequences are KGHSH and LQKENI. The CDR3 consists of 16 residues. With 2 bases clipped from V and 6 bases from J, the junction kept 9 bases outside the gene matches. The CDR3 here is CASSPTGTASSGELFF. CDR3 DNA: TGTGCCAGCTCACCAACAGGGACAGCTTCATCCGGGGAGCTGTTTTTT.

The V and J genes are TRBV29-1 and TRBJ1-2; possible D gene TRBD1, 5 bases. V lost 6 bases and J 6 bases, leaving 14 bases between the germline ends. This CDR3 has 12 amino acids. The germline gives CDR1 SQVTM, CDR2 ANQGSEA. The CDR3 DNA is TGCAGCGTGTCCGGGGGAGGGCATGGCTACACCTTC. It yields the protein CSVSGGGHGYTF.

J is TRBJ1-6 and V is TRBV4-1; 7 nucleotides match TRBD1. Germline trimming cut 4 bases from V and 7 bases from J; bases unmatched to any gene: 7. This CDR3 contains 15 residues. The V gene's germline CDR1 is MGHRA and CDR2 YSYEKL. The CDR3 sequence is CASSLWTGENSPLHF. In nucleotides, the CDR3 is TGCGCCAGCAGCCTGTGGACAGGAGAAAATTCACCCCTCCACTTT.

This clonotype came up many times. V is TRBV29-1 and J is TRBJ2-1; 9 bases map to TRBD1. The germline gives CDR1 SQVTM, CDR2 ANQGSEA. V lost 7 bases and J lost 4; bases outside the gene matches: 8. The CDR3 is 14 amino acids. The CDR3 spells CSASRDRDYNEQFF. CDR3 bases: TGCAGCGCCTCCCGGGACAGGGATTACAATGAGCAGTTCTTC.

This clonotype was seen a few times. The V and J genes are TRBV20-1 and TRBJ2-7; TRBD1 might be the D (6 bases). This CDR3 has 13 amino acids. V was shortened by 5 bases and J by 0 bases, with 11 bases between the two germline ends. The V gene's germline CDR1 is DFQATT and CDR2 SNEGSKA (reference sequence). CDR3 DNA: TGCAGTGCTGTCGGACAGACCTCCTACGAGCAGTACTTC. Translating gives CSAVGQTSYEQYF.

This clonotype was picked up many times. V is TRBV29-1 and J is TRBJ2-7, with TRBD1 identical over 8 bases. The CDR3 length is 12 residues. Germline CDR1 and CDR2: SQVTM and ANQGSEA. V dropped 6 bases and J dropped 1; count of bases not matched to a gene: 2. DNA of the CDR3: TGCAGCGTCAGGACAGGGTCCTACGAGCAGTACTTC. This sequence encodes CSVRTGSYEQYF.

The table lists this clonotype with many counts. This chain joins TRBV7-2 and TRBJ1-5; 9 positions agree with TRBD1. The V gene's germline CDR1 is SGHTA and CDR2 FQGNSA. J gave up 4 bases and V 5 bases, and 3 bases lay outside the gene matches. The CDR3 is 14 amino acids. CDR3 sequence: CASSPTGGNQPQHF. The CDR3 nucleotides read TGTGCCAGCAGCCCGACAGGGGGAAATCAGCCCCAGCATTTT.

This clonotype was counted many times. This chain connects TRBV27 to TRBJ2-3, with D perhaps matching TRBD2 (7 bases). The CDR3 has 14 residues. Trimming left V 6 bases short and J 4 bases short, with 14 bases between. Germline V gene lookup returns CDR1 MNHEY and CDR2 SMNVEV (reference sequence). The CDR3 here is CASRGGGEADTQYF. The CDR3 DNA reads TGTGCCAGCAGGGGGGGGGGCGAGGCAGATACGCAGTATTTT.

In its sample, this clonotype was seen many times. The chain joins TRBV7-2 to TRBJ2-3; 7 positions agree with TRBD2. The germline CDR1 and CDR2 sequences are SGHTA and FQGNSA. V was clipped by 2 bases and J by 3 bases; unmatched bases: 11. This CDR3 contains 17 residues. As DNA, the CDR3 is TGTGCCAGCAGCTTATACCCCCCTCCTAGCGGAACAGATACGCAGTATTTT. Translated, it gives CASSLYPPPSGTDTQYF.

The chain carries TRBV29-1 and TRBJ2-7; TRBD1 agrees at 9 bases. This CDR3 comprises 13 residues. With 6 bases clipped from V and 4 bases from J, the junction kept 7 bases outside the gene matches. CDR1 is SQVTM and CDR2 is ANQGSEA in the germline V gene. For the CDR3, the DNA is TGCAGCGTGGAAACAGGGGGCATATACGAGCAGTACTTC. Encoded protein: CSVETGGIYEQYF.

This clonotype was seen a few times. The rearrangement joins TRBV6-5 to TRBJ2-1; the match to TRBD1 covers 9 bases. The CDR3 loop spans 14 amino acids. CDR1 MNHEY and CDR2 SVGAGI come from the germline V gene. V lost 10 bases to trimming and J lost 3 bases; unmatched junction nucleotides: 7. This chain's CDR3 is CATVGQGLYNEQFF. CDR3 nucleotide sequence: TGTGCCACTGTGGGACAGGGTCTCTACAATGAGCAGTTCTTC.

At least ten counts were recorded for this clonotype. J is TRBJ2-5 and V is TRBV7-3, with 7 bases identical to TRBD1. CDR3 length equals 15 residues. Trimming at V came to 4 bases and at J to 5 bases, leaving 10 bases not matched to a gene. From germline, CDR1 is SGHTA and CDR2 FQGTGA. The DNA of the CDR3 is TGTGCCAGCAGCTCCTCGACAGGGTCGGGGGAGACCCAGTACTTC. This codes for CASSSSTGSGETQYF.

The table lists this clonotype with a few counts. The V call is TRBV5-4, the J call TRBJ1-1, with TRBD1 matching 9 bases. This CDR3 is 13 amino acids long. V shed 4 bases and J 11 bases; nucleotides not matched to a gene: 9. The V gene's germline CDR1 is SGHNT and CDR2 YYREEE (reference sequence). The CDR3 DNA follows: TGTGCCAGCAGCGCACAGGGGGCCAAGGGGGCTTTCTTT. Encoded protein: CASSAQGAKGAFF.

This clonotype showed up many times. CDR3: CSARSGSETQYF. CDR3 bases: TGCAGTGCTAGATCGGGGTCGGAGACCCAGTACTTC. The rearrangement joins TRBV20-1 to TRBJ2-5, with D perhaps matching TRBD2 (5 bases). The V end lost 2 bases, the J end lost 5 bases, and 9 bases lay between the germline ends. Germline loops: CDR1 DFQATT, CDR2 SNEGSKA (reference sequence). The length of the CDR3 is 12 residues.